Listed here is a single T cell receptor (beta chain). This sample is part of a study of CD8 T cells in Susac syndrome. In germline, CDR1 is SGHDN, CDR2 FVKESK. V lost 4 bases and J lost 3, with 13 bases in between. This CDR3 region has 14 residues. RNA in amounts of about 0.5 to 1 ug was reverse transcribed with random hexamers. A single record per CDR3 protein comes from TCRdb applying MiXCR to the immunoSEQ multiplex PCR reads. The sample shows about 140,000 distinct CDR3 sequences, over 90% of them seen only once. The clonotype was recovered from a human donor with Susac syndrome. J is TRBJ2-7 and V is TRBV14; D might be TRBD1 or TRBD2, each matching 5 bases. Sequenced material: CD4+ T cells from PBMCs. The CDR3 DNA sequence: TGTGCCAGCAGCCGGCCCGGGACCCTCTACGAGCAGTACTTC. The encoded protein is CASSRPGTLYEQYF.